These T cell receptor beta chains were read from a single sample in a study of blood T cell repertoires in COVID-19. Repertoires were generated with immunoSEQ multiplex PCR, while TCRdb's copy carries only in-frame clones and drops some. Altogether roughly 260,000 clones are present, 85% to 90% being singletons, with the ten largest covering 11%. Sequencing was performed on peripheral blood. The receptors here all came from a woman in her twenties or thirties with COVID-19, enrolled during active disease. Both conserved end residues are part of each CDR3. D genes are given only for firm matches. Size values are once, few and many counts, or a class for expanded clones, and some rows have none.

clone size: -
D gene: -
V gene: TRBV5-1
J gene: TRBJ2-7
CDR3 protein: CASSLAGNSYEQYF
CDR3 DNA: TGCGCCAGCAGCTTGGCCGGGAACTCCTACGAGCAGTACTTC

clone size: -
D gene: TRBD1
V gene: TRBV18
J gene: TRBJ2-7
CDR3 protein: CASSPGQHPYEQYF
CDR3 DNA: TGTGCCAGCTCACCGGGACAGCACCCCTACGAGCAGTACTTC

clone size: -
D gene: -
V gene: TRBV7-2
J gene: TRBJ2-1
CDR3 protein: CASSFPGTYNEQFF
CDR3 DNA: TGTGCCAGCAGCTTCCCGGGAACCTACAATGAGCAGTTCTTC

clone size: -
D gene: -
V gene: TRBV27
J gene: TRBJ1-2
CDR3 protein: CASGLNREGGYTF
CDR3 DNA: TGTGCCAGCGGACTAAACAGGGAGGGTGGCTACACCTTC

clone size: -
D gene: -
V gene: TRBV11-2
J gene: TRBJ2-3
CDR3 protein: CASSQQGMDTQYF
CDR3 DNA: TGTGCCAGCAGCCAACAGGGAATGGATACGCAGTATTTT

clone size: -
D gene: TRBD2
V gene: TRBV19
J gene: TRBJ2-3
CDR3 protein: CASAGGGRVADTQYF
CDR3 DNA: TGTGCCAGTGCCGGCGGCGGGAGGGTCGCAGATACGCAGTATTTT

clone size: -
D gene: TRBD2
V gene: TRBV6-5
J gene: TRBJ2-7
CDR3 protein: CASRASGRIAYEQYF
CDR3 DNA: TGTGCCAGCAGGGCTAGCGGGAGAATCGCCTACGAGCAGTACTTC

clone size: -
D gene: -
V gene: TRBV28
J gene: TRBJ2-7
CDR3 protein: CASSHQSLGSYEQYF
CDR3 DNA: TGTGCCAGCAGTCACCAGAGTCTCGGGAGTTACGAGCAGTACTTC

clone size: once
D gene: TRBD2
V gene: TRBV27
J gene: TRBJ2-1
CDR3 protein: CASLKAASGYNEQFF
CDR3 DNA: TGTGCCTCCCTCAAGGCGGCTAGCGGATACAATGAGCAGTTCTTC

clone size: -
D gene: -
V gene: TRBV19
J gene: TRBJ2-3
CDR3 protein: CASSMGSGTRNFHSTDTQYF
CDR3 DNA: TGTGCCAGTAGTATGGGATCGGGGACTCGGAATTTTCATAGCACAGATACGCAGTATTTT

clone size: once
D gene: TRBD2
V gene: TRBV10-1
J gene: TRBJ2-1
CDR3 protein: CASSEVAGVVEQFF
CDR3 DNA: TGCGCCAGCAGTGAGGTAGCGGGAGTTGTTGAGCAGTTCTTC

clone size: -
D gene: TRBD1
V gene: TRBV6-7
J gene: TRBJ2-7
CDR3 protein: CASSYSPGTGIPYEQYF
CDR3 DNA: TGTGCCAGCAGTTACTCTCCCGGGACAGGGATCCCCTACGAGCAGTACTTC

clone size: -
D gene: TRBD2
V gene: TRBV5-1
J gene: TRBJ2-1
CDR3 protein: CASSWGLAGGPNEQFF
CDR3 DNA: TGCGCCAGCAGCTGGGGACTAGCGGGAGGGCCGAATGAGCAGTTCTTC

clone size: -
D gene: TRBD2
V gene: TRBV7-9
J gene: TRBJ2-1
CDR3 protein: CASSLEREGGEQFF
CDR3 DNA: TGTGCCAGCAGCTTAGAGCGGGAGGGAGGTGAGCAGTTCTTC

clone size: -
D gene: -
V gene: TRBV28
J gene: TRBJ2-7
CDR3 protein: CASGFFSRSRDEQYF
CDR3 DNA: TGTGCCAGCGGGTTTTTCTCCCGGTCCAGGGACGAGCAGTACTTC

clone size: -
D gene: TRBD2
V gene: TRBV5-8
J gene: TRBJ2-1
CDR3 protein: CASSLVGTSGSLVAQFF
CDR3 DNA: TGTGCCAGCAGCTTGGTAGGGACTAGCGGGAGTCTGGTGGCACAGTTCTTC

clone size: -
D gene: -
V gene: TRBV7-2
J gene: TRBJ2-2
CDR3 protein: CASSLFSGDTGELFF
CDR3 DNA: TGTGCCAGCAGCTTGTTCTCGGGGGACACCGGGGAGCTGTTTTTT

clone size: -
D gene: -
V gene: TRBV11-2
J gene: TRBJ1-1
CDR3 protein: CASSFTGTEAFF
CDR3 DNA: TGTGCCAGCAGCTTCACCGGCACTGAAGCTTTCTTT

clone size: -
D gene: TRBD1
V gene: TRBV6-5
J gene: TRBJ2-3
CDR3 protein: CASSFRQGPTDTQYF
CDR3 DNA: TGTGCCAGCAGTTTTCGACAGGGGCCCACAGATACGCAGTATTTT

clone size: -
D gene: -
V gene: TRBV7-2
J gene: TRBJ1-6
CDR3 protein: CASSSTVFGSPLHF
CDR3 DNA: TGTGCCAGCAGCTCCACAGTTTTTGGTTCACCCCTCCACTTT

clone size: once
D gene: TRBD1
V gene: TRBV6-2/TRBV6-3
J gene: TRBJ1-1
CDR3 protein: CASSSLLDREYEAFF
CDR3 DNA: TGTGCCAGCAGTTCCCTTCTCGACAGGGAATATGAAGCTTTCTTT

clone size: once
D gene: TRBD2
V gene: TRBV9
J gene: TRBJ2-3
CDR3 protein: CASSLRPGLAGPPDTQYF
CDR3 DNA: TGTGCCAGCAGCTTAAGACCGGGACTAGCGGGCCCCCCAGATACGCAGTATTTT

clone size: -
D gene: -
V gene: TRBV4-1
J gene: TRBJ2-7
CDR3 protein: CASSQVPPYEQYF
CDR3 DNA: TGCGCCAGCAGCCAAGTTCCTCCCTACGAGCAGTACTTC

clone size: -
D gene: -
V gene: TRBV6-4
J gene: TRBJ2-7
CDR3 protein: CASSDTTGVPYEQYF
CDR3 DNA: TGTGCCAGCAGTGACACAACGGGAGTTCCCTACGAGCAGTACTTC

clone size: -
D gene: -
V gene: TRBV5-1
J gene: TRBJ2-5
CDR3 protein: CASSLPGDGETQYF
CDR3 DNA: TGCGCCAGCAGCTTACCGGGAGATGGGGAGACCCAGTACTTC

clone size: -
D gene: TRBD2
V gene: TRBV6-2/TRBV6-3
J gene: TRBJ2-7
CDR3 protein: CASSYSGPYEQYF
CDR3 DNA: TGTGCCAGCAGTTATAGCGGGCCCTACGAGCAGTACTTC

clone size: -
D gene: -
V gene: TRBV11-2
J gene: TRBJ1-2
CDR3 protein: CASSPNREGDGYTF
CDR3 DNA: TGTGCCAGCAGCCCCAACAGGGAAGGCGATGGCTACACCTTC

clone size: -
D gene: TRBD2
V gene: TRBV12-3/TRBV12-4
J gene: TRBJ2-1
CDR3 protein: CASSLGGGGRQFF
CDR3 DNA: TGTGCCAGCAGTTTGGGGGGGGGAGGACGACAGTTCTTC

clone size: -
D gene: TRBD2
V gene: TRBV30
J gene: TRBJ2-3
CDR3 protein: CAWSVLAGGSDTQYF
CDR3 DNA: TGTGCCTGGAGTGTACTAGCGGGAGGATCAGATACGCAGTATTTT

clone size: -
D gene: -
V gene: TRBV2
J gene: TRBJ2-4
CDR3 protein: CASSVGQSKNIQYF
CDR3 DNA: TGTGCCAGCAGTGTAGGACAATCCAAAAACATTCAGTACTTC

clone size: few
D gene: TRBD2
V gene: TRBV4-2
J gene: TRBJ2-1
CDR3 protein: CASSPGRESAYNEQFF
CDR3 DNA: TGTGCCAGCAGCCCAGGGCGGGAGTCCGCCTACAATGAGCAGTTCTTC

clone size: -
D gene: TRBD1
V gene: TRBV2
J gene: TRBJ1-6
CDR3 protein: CARGGQGAGSPLHF
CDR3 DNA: TGTGCCAGGGGGGGACAGGGGGCTGGTTCACCCCTCCACTTT

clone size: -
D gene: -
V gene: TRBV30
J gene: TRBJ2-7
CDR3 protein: CAWSVRQYEQYF
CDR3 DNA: TGTGCCTGGAGTGTGAGACAGTACGAGCAGTACTTC

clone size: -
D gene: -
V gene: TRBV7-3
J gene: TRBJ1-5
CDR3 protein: CASSLPVGDISPQHF
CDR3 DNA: TGTGCCAGCAGCTTACCGGTAGGAGATATCAGCCCCCAGCATTTT

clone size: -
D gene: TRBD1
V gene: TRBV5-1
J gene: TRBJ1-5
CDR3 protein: CASSRGQGDQPQHF
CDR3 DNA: TGCGCCAGCAGCCGTGGACAGGGCGACCAGCCCCAGCATTTT

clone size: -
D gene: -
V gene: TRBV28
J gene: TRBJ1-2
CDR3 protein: CASSLGAAGGYGYTF
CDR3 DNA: TGTGCCAGCAGTTTAGGCGCAGCGGGGGGCTATGGCTACACCTTC

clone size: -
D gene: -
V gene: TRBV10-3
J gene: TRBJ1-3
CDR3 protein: CAIRRDGVAGNTIYF
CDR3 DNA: TGTGCCATCAGGAGGGATGGGGTCGCCGGAAACACCATATATTTT

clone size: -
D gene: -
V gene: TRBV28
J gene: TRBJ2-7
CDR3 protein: CASSSPIAPRVKVPYEQYF
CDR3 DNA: TGTGCCAGCAGTTCCCCCATAGCCCCCAGGGTAAAGGTCCCTTACGAGCAGTACTTC

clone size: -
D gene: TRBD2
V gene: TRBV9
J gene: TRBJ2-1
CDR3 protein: CASSVGTSGQYNEQFF
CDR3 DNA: TGTGCCAGCAGCGTCGGGACTAGCGGCCAATACAATGAGCAGTTCTTC

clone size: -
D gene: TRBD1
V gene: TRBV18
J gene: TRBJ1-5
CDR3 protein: CASSLSSGQVGQPQHF
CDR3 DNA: TGTGCCAGCTCCCTAAGCTCTGGACAGGTTGGGCAGCCCCAGCATTTT

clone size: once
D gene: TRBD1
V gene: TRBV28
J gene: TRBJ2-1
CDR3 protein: CASSLTGTYNEQFF
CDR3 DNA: TGTGCCAGCAGTTTGACAGGGACGTACAATGAGCAGTTCTTC

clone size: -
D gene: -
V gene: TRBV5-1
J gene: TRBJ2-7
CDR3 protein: CASSLRLVGYEQYF
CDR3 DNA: TGCGCCAGCAGCTTACGACTAGTAGGCTACGAGCAGTACTTC

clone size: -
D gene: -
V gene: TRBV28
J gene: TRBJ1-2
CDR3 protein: CASRSSGDGYTF
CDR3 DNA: TGTGCCAGCAGGAGCTCAGGGGATGGCTACACCTTC

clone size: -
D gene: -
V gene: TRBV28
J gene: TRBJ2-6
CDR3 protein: CASSWYETGSASGANVLTF
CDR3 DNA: TGTGCCAGCAGTTGGTATGAGACAGGATCGGCCTCTGGGGCCAACGTCCTGACTTTC

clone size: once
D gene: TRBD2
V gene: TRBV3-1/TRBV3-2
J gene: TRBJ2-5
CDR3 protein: CASSPGLAGQETQYF
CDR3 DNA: TGTGCCAGCAGCCCGGGACTAGCGGGACAGGAGACCCAGTACTTC

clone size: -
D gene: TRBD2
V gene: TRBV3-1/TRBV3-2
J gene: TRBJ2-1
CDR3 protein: CASSQDSPAGSYNEQFF
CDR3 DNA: TGTGCCAGCAGCCAAGATTCCCCAGCGGGATCCTACAATGAGCAGTTCTTC